The 28 T cell receptor beta chains reported below all come from one sample, sequenced in a study of blood T cells in healthy people across ages (dated by TCRdb to 2013 to 2016). Libraries were prepared through 5' RACE. The run used an Illumina HiSeq 2500. A second PCR of roughly 7 to 11 cycles was run with a J-beta primer mix and a sample-barcoded 5' primer. TCRdb passed the public sequencing reads through fastp at Q25 and MiXCR, retaining productive beta sequences. Every entry covers one CDR3 protein and lists the most common genes and DNA from its rows. The sample records roughly 700,000 distinct CDR3 sequences, around half of which are singletons. Under 35% of the sample rests with the top ten. Specimen: blood. These receptors all stem from a woman aged 60 to 75 in good health.

The chain couples TRBV3-1 to TRBJ2-1, with D tentatively TRBD1 or TRBD2 (5 bases each). The CDR3 spans 19 residues. The V end was cut by 4 bases, the J end by 7 bases, with 29 bases between. The germline CDR1 and CDR2 sequences are LGHDT and YNNKEL (reference sequence). CDR3 bases: TGTGCCAGCAGCCCAGCCGGGGCTACTACCGGGACCAAGCGGAATGAGCAGTTCTTC. Translating it yields CASSPAGATTGTKRNEQFF.

The V and J genes are TRBV20-1 and TRBJ2-6, with D perhaps matching TRBD2 (6 bases). V shed 1 base and J shed 2 bases, with 6 bases lying between them. In germline, CDR1 is DFQATT, CDR2 SNEGSKA (reference sequence). The CDR3 runs 14 residues. CDR3 region: CSARAGAGANVLTF. The CDR3 DNA reads as TGCAGTGCTAGAGCGGGGGCTGGGGCCAACGTCCTGACTTTC.

The chain uses TRBV27 and TRBJ2-7; D possibly corresponds to TRBD1 (5 bases). Per germline, CDR1 MNHEY and CDR2 SMNVEV (reference sequence). The CDR3 is made up of 12 amino acids. Written as DNA, the CDR3 is TGTGCATCGGGCAGGGTGAGGACCGAGCAGTACTTC. Translated, it gives CASGRVRTEQYF.

The chain is built from TRBV7-2 and TRBJ2-1; unclear D gene. Deletions cut 5 bases from V and 9 bases from J, with 11 bases between. Per the germline V gene, CDR1 is SGHTA and CDR2 is FQGNSA. The CDR3 extends over 12 amino acids. CDR3 loop: CASSQVGIEQFF. The CDR3 nucleotides read TGTGCCAGCAGCCAAGTGGGAATTGAGCAGTTCTTC. The full variable domain, rest sourced from reference TRBV7-2 and TRBJ2-1, is GAGVSQSPSNKVTEKGKDVELRCDPISGHTALYWYRQSLGQGLEFLIYFQGNSAPDKSGLPSDRFSAERTGGSVSTLTIQRTQQEDSAVYLCASSQVGIEQFFGPGTRLTVL.

The table lists this clonotype with a few counts. This chain connects TRBV2 to TRBJ2-3; 7 nucleotides match TRBD2. CDR1 and CDR2 (germline): SNHLY, FYNNEI. After removal of 7 bases from V and 1 base from J, the junction contained 8 bases not matched to a gene. CDR3 length equals 15 residues. The CDR3 sequence is CASNPSGTGTDTQYF. The CDR3 region has the DNA TGTGCCAGCAACCCCAGCGGGACCGGCACAGATACGCAGTATTTT.

The V and J genes are TRBV20-1 and TRBJ2-7; the D gene could be TRBD1 or TRBD2 (5 bases each). In germline, CDR1 is DFQATT, CDR2 SNEGSKA (reference sequence). The CDR3 covers 15 residues. Trimming took 6 bases from V and 6 from J, leaving 24 bases between them. The CDR3 DNA reads TGCAGTGCCGTACTTCCTCGGGGCGTGGGCGTCGAGCAGTACTTC. It encodes CSAVLPRGVGVEQYF.

This clonotype was seen only a few times. The V and J genes are TRBV7-3 and TRBJ2-1; 8 nucleotides align to TRBD1. The ends lost 5 bases at V and 2 bases at J; junction bases unmatched: 8. Germline-derived CDR1 and CDR2 are SGHTA and FQGTGA. This CDR3 comprises 16 residues. The DNA for the CDR3 is TGTGCCAGCAGCCTCGCCGGGACAGGAGCCTACAATGAGCAGTTCTTC. Translated: CASSLAGTGAYNEQFF.

This chain uses TRBV7-9 with TRBJ1-1; D gene uncertain. CDR3 length: 13 residues. Trimming shortened V by 4 bases and J by 0 bases, and 6 bases separated the two germline ends. Germline CDR1 reads SEHNR; CDR2 reads FQNEAQ (reference sequence). CDR3 sequence reads: CASSYAMNTEAFF. In DNA, the CDR3 is TGTGCCAGCAGCTACGCGATGAACACTGAAGCTTTCTTT.

This clonotype was picked up a small number of times. The chain uses TRBV4-3 and TRBJ2-1; no definite D call. V dropped 0 bases and J dropped 9 bases, with 9 bases sitting between them. The CDR3 extends over 13 amino acids. Germline V gene data show CDR1 as LGHNA and CDR2 as YSLEER. DNA of the CDR3: TGCGCCAGCAGCCAAGAACTTGTTGGTGAGCAGTTCTTC. It encodes CASSQELVGEQFF.

The chain couples TRBV10-3 to TRBJ2-3; D unresolved. The CDR3 consists of 14 residues. The V and J ends lost 2 bases and 5 bases respectively, with 11 bases between them. The germline V gene has CDR1 ENHRY and CDR2 SYGVKD. CDR3 bases: TGTGCCATCAGTGAGCCAAGACTGAAAGATACGCAGTATTTT. Its translation: CAISEPRLKDTQYF.

J is TRBJ2-5 and V is TRBV6-2 or TRBV6-3, with 10 bases fitting TRBD2. This CDR3 contains 13 residues. From germline, CDR1 is MNHEY and CDR2 SVGEGT. V gave up 11 bases and J gave up 4 bases; unmatched junction bases: 7. CDR3 coding DNA: TGTGCCGGACAAGCGGGAGGGAGAGAGACCCAGTACTTC. Translated, it gives CAGQAGGRETQYF.

This sequence joins TRBV20-1 and TRBJ2-3, with D hard to call. The germline gives CDR1 DFQATT, CDR2 SNEGSKA (reference sequence). Trimming pared 4 bases from V and 5 bases from J, leaving 10 bases between. This CDR3 spans 12 amino acids. CDR3 sequence reads: CSATGIRDTQYF. The CDR3 DNA sequence: TGCAGTGCTACAGGAATACGAGATACGCAGTATTTT.

There are a few counts of this clonotype. The V gene is TRBV2, the J gene TRBJ1-2, with a weak D call TRBD1 (6 bases). The CDR3 length is 13 residues. CDR1 and CDR2 from the germline V gene are SNHLY and FYNNEI. V was trimmed by 4 bases and J by 7 bases, leaving 13 bases between them. This CDR3 is CASSVQGSFGYTF. DNA for the CDR3: TGTGCCAGCAGTGTTCAGGGGTCCTTTGGCTACACCTTC.

The rearrangement links TRBV7-9 to TRBJ2-7; D unresolved. CDR1 and CDR2 from the germline V gene are SEHNR and FQNEAQ (reference sequence). V shed 4 bases and J shed 4 bases, with 14 bases lying between them. The CDR3 has 14 residues. The CDR3 DNA reads TGTGCCAGCAGCTCCGCCCGAGGCAGTTACGAGCAGTACTTC. Amino acid sequence: CASSSARGSYEQYF. The full variable domain, completed using reference TRBV7-9 and TRBJ2-7, is DTGVSQNPRHKITKRGQNVTFRCDPISEHNRLYWYRQTLGQGPEFLTYFQNEAQLEKSRLLSDRFSAERPKGSFSTLEIQRTEQGDSAMYLCASSSARGSYEQYFGPGTRLTVT.

J is TRBJ1-1 and V is TRBV2; TRBD1 might be the D (6 bases). The CDR3 runs to 12 residues. Trimming removed 8 bases at V and 5 bases at J, with 12 bases between. CDR1 and CDR2 from the germline V gene are SNHLY and FYNNEI. Here the CDR3 DNA reads TGTGCCAGCGGGACGCAGGGGACTGAAGCTTTCTTT. Protein product: CASGTQGTEAFF. Drawing the rest from reference TRBV2 and TRBJ1-1, the complete variable domain is EPEVTQTPSHQVTQMGQEVILRCVPISNHLYFYWYRQILGQKVEFLVSFYNNEISEKSEIFDDQFSVERPDGSNFTLKIRSTKLEDSAMYFCASGTQGTEAFFGQGTRLTVV.

This clonotype was seen more than once but under ten times. The V and J genes are TRBV20-1 and TRBJ2-1, with D maybe TRBD2 (5 bases). This CDR3 is 13 amino acids long. Germline-derived CDR1 and CDR2 are DFQATT and SNEGSKA (reference sequence). V was cut by 5 bases and J by 3 bases, with 11 bases left in between. The CDR3: CSAVWGVYNEQFF. CDR3 DNA: TGCAGTGCTGTTTGGGGAGTCTACAATGAGCAGTTCTTC.

This rearrangement joins TRBV6-2 or TRBV6-3 to TRBJ2-1; tentatively, D is TRBD1 or TRBD2 (5 bases each). CDR3 length: 16 residues. Trimming pared 2 bases from V and 4 bases from J, leaving 15 bases between. Germline V gene lookup returns CDR1 MNHEY and CDR2 SVGEGT. The chain's CDR3 is CASSYDGTGRYNEQFF. DNA for the CDR3: TGTGCCAGCAGTTACGACGGGACGGGAAGATACAATGAGCAGTTCTTC.

This clonotype was counted between two and nine times. The chain is built from TRBV2 and TRBJ1-4; perhaps TRBD1 as D (5 bases). This CDR3 is 19 amino acids long. Trimming removed 2 bases from V and 1 base from J, with 20 bases in between. Germline lookup yields CDR1 SNHLY and CDR2 FYNNEI. The chain's CDR3 is CASSEWARVDSGTNEKLFF. The CDR3 DNA follows: TGTGCCAGCAGTGAATGGGCCAGGGTGGACTCCGGAACTAATGAAAAACTGTTTTTT. Looking up the rest from reference TRBV2 and TRBJ1-4 gives the full variable domain: EPEVTQTPSHQVTQMGQEVILRCVPISNHLYFYWYRQILGQKVEFLVSFYNNEISEKSEIFDDQFSVERPDGSNFTLKIRSTKLEDSAMYFCASSEWARVDSGTNEKLFFGSGTQLSVL.

The rearrangement links TRBV7-9 to TRBJ2-1; D is possibly TRBD1 (7 bases). Germline CDR1 is SEHNR and CDR2 is FQNEAQ (reference sequence). This CDR3 is built from 13 residues. V dropped 4 bases and J dropped 7 bases, with 11 bases sitting between them. CDR3 amino acids: CASSSQGGNEQFF. The CDR3 bases are TGTGCCAGCAGCTCCCAGGGGGGTAATGAGCAGTTCTTC.

This clonotype has more than one count but fewer than ten. The genes are TRBV7-3 and TRBJ2-3; possible D gene TRBD2, 6 bases. V lost 5 bases to trimming and J lost 2 bases, with 14 bases between them. This CDR3 region has 15 residues. Germline lookup yields CDR1 SGHTA and CDR2 FQGTGA. CDR3 sequence reads: CASSQGGGNTDTQYF. For the CDR3, the DNA is TGTGCCAGCAGCCAAGGCGGCGGGAACACAGATACGCAGTATTTT.

The CDR3 here is CSAGMSGRPYNEQFF. CDR3 in DNA: TGCAGTGCTGGAATGAGCGGGAGACCCTACAATGAGCAGTTCTTC. J is TRBJ2-1 and V is TRBV20-1, with 8 bases that match TRBD2. The germline V gene has CDR1 DFQATT and CDR2 SNEGSKA (reference sequence). The CDR3 has 15 residues. Germline trimming cut 5 bases from V and 2 bases from J; bases unmatched to any gene: 8.

The V and J genes are TRBV10-3 and TRBJ1-2; D remains unclear. The ends were cut back, 4 bases at V and 0 bases at J, with 15 bases in the middle. CDR1 is ENHRY and CDR2 is SYGVKD in the germline V gene. The CDR3 loop spans 16 amino acids. CDR3 in amino acids: CAISGVAVSSNYGYTF. As DNA, the CDR3 is TGTGCCATCAGTGGAGTTGCGGTTTCCTCTAACTATGGCTACACCTTC.

This clonotype was counted a few times. The gene calls are TRBV2 and TRBJ2-4; tentatively, D is TRBD1 (6 bases). V was cut by 3 bases and J by 13 bases, with 16 bases left in between. Per germline, CDR1 SNHLY and CDR2 FYNNEI. This CDR3 spans 13 amino acids. CDR3 nucleotide sequence: TGTGCCAGCAGTGATATTGGGGGCTATGAGCAGTACTTC. Protein: CASSDIGGYEQYF.

This clonotype was seen repeatedly, ten times or more. The chain is built from TRBV7-2 and TRBJ2-4; D assignment may be TRBD1 or TRBD2 (5 bases each). CDR3 length: 13 amino acids. CDR1 is SGHTA and CDR2 is FQGNSA in the germline V gene. Trimming shortened V by 4 bases and J by 9 bases, and 13 bases separated the two germline ends. In nucleotides, the CDR3 is TGTGCCAGCAGCTCGACTCCAGGGAGCATTCAGTACTTC. This sequence encodes CASSSTPGSIQYF.

This chain uses TRBV10-3 with TRBJ1-5; D is ambiguous. Trimming cost V 7 bases and J 2 bases, with 12 bases left between them. The germline V gene has CDR1 ENHRY and CDR2 SYGVKD. The CDR3 is 14 residues long. CDR3 coding DNA: TGTGCCATCACCCCAGACCCTGGCAATCAGCCCCAGCATTTT. Protein sequence: CAITPDPGNQPQHF.

Many counts were recorded for this clonotype. A single base separates this from a much larger clone, so it may be a read error. The chain joins TRBV5-1 to TRBJ2-7; no reliable D call. Germline assignment: CDR1 SGHRS and CDR2 YFSETQ. The CDR3 is made up of 14 amino acids. The V end lost 4 bases, the J end lost 2 bases, and 13 bases lay between the germline ends. The CDR3 sequence is CASSVELGTYEQYF. The CDR3 coding sequence is TGCGCCAGCAGCGTGGAGTTGGGGACCTACGAGCAGTACTTC.

This clonotype was seen only once. V gene TRBV15 combines with J gene TRBJ2-3, with D uncertain. V gave up 5 bases and J gave up 5 bases, with 8 bases separating them. There are 12 residues in the CDR3. Germline values: CDR1 LNHNV, CDR2 YYDKDF (reference sequence). The CDR3 region is CATSRLIDTQYF. CDR3 DNA: TGTGCCACCAGCCGCCTTATAGATACGCAGTATTTT.

This clonotype was recorded a few times. The chain combines TRBV9 with TRBJ2-6; tentative D call: TRBD2 (6 bases). This CDR3 is 15 amino acids long. The germline V gene encodes CDR1 SGDLS and CDR2 YYNGEE. V was cut by 6 bases and J by 0 bases, with 10 bases left in between. The DNA of the CDR3 is TGTGCCAGCAATGGCGGGAACTCTGGGGCCAACGTCCTGACTTTC. Protein: CASNGGNSGANVLTF.